This is a list of T cell receptor beta chains from one sample in a study of regulatory T cells in long-lasting Graves disease. TCRdb itself ran the multiplex PCR reads through MiXCR, one entry per CDR3 protein. The sample contains under 300,000 distinct CDR3 sequences, 20% to 25% of which appear only once. Material: peripheral blood mononuclear cells (PBMCs), obtained at new diagnosis, from a patient treated with antithyroid drugs. Receptor source: a female donor with Graves disease. Both conserved end residues are part of each CDR3. Each record gives: J gene, D gene, V gene, clone size, CDR3 protein, CDR3 DNA. The D gene is left open where the match is weak. Part of the rows lack a size; the others show once, few, many or a class for expanded clones.

TRBJ2-7 | - | TRBV7-2 | many | CASSPGLLTYEQYF | TGTGCCAGCAGCCCAGGACTGCTGACCTACGAGCAGTACTTC
TRBJ1-1 | TRBD1 | TRBV29-1 | few | CSVGDREGGAFF | TGCAGCGTTGGGGACAGGGAAGGGGGAGCTTTCTTT
TRBJ2-2 | - | TRBV7-9 | many | CASSPGTPLAGELFF | TGTGCCAGCAGCCCGGGGACTCCTCTTGCCGGGGAGCTGTTTTTT
TRBJ1-5 | - | TRBV4-3 | - | CASSQDTRPQPQHF | TGCGCCAGCAGCCAAGATACCCGACCTCAGCCCCAGCATTTT
TRBJ2-1 | - | TRBV7-3 | - | CASSPSRGAYNEQFF | TGTGCCAGCAGCCCGTCCCGGGGAGCCTACAATGAGCAGTTCTTC
TRBJ1-1 | - | TRBV5-1 | many | CASSLAGLGVGAFF | TGCGCCAGCAGCTTGGCCGGATTGGGGGTGGGAGCTTTCTTT
TRBJ2-7 | - | TRBV7-9 | many | CASSSSGRTYEQYF | TGTGCCAGCAGCTCCAGTGGGAGAACCTACGAGCAGTACTTC
TRBJ2-7 | - | TRBV18 | many | CASSPNRDLLEQYF | TGTGCCAGCTCTCCGAACAGGGATCTGCTCGAGCAGTACTTC
TRBJ2-7 | - | TRBV11-1 | - | CASSHWGTSYEQYF | TGTGCCAGCAGCCACTGGGGCACCTCCTACGAGCAGTACTTC
TRBJ2-5 | TRBD2 | TRBV7-2 | many | CASSLTGTSGGARGETQYF | TGTGCCAGCAGCTTAACTGGGACTAGCGGGGGAGCACGTGGAGAGACCCAGTACTTC
TRBJ2-7 | TRBD2 | TRBV20-1 | - | CSARDPRTSGRAGYEQYF | TGCAGTGCTAGAGATCCCCGGACTAGCGGGAGGGCCGGGTACGAGCAGTACTTC
TRBJ2-3 | - | TRBV7-7 | many | CASSLAGAPDTQYF | TGTGCCAGCAGCTTAGCGGGTGCGCCAGATACGCAGTATTTT
TRBJ2-1 | - | TRBV7-7 | - | CASSSPDRYNEQFF | TGTGCCAGCAGCAGTCCAGACAGGTACAATGAGCAGTTCTTC
TRBJ2-7 | - | TRBV11-1 | - | CASSLDGIPSYEQYF | TGTGCCAGCAGCTTAGATGGGATCCCCTCCTACGAGCAGTACTTC
TRBJ1-2 | - | TRBV6-2/TRBV6-3 | many | CASSRYPARDYGYTF | TGTGCCAGCAGCCGATATCCTGCCCGGGACTATGGCTACACCTTC
TRBJ1-1 | - | TRBV11-2 | - | CASSITGTVNTEAFF | TGTGCCAGCAGCATCACCGGGACGGTGAACACTGAAGCTTTCTTT
TRBJ2-7 | - | TRBV3-1 | many | CASSSQGRQYF | TGTGCCAGCAGCTCCCAGGGAAGGCAGTACTTC
TRBJ2-5 | - | TRBV7-2 | many | CASSLGTPQVVAQYF | TGTGCCAGCAGCTTAGGGACTCCACAGGTAGTGGCCCAGTACTTC
TRBJ1-5 | - | TRBV28 | - | CASRNSNQPQHF | TGTGCCAGCAGAAATAGCAATCAGCCCCAGCATTTT
TRBJ2-1 | - | TRBV11-3 | many | CASSLTYNEQFF | TGTGCCAGCAGCCTGACGTACAATGAGCAGTTCTTC
TRBJ2-3 | TRBD2 | TRBV4-2 | many | CASSQTSTSEQGGTDTQYF | TGTGCCAGCAGCCAAACATCCACTAGCGAGCAAGGGGGCACAGATACGCAGTATTTT
TRBJ2-3 | TRBD1 | TRBV20-1 | many | CSAPGWTGARDTQYF | TGCAGTGCCCCCGGATGGACAGGGGCCCGGGATACGCAGTATTTT
TRBJ2-3 | TRBD2 | TRBV20-1 | - | CSADTSGEGTTDTQYF | TGCAGTGCTGATACTAGCGGGGAGGGGACCACAGATACGCAGTATTTT
TRBJ1-2 | - | TRBV28 | few | CASSLSVREGVYGYTF | TGTGCCAGCAGTTTGTCAGTCAGGGAAGGGGTCTATGGCTACACCTTC
TRBJ2-5 | - | TRBV5-1 | many | CASSWARQVETQYF | TGTGCCAGCAGCTGGGCTAGACAGGTAGAGACCCAGTACTTC
TRBJ2-7 | - | TRBV12-3/TRBV12-4 | many | CASSFVRSNEQYF | TGTGCCAGCAGTTTTGTTAGGTCGAACGAGCAGTACTTC
TRBJ2-1 | TRBD2 | TRBV29-1 | - | CSVGGGLAGVRAFNEQFF | TGCAGCGTTGGGGGGGGGCTAGCGGGAGTACGGGCTTTCAATGAGCAGTTCTTC
TRBJ1-2 | - | TRBV4-1 | many | CASSQTGSLYYGYTF | TGCGCCAGCAGCCAGACCGGGTCCCTTTACTATGGCTACACCTTC